Listed here are 28 T cell receptor beta chains from one sample, sequenced in a study of cytomegalovirus exposure and HLA in healthy donors. Using immunoSEQ multiplex PCR, the repertoire was profiled, and TCRdb retains in-frame clones only, with some absent. Of about 130,000 clones listed, around 90% were seen once; the top ten hold roughly 6.5%. Source material: PBMCs. All receptors come from a woman in her 30s in good health and CMV-seropositive.

The DNA for the CDR3 is TGTGCTAGTGACGTTGGGGCGCTGGGACAAGAGACCCAGTACTTC. Amino acids: CASDVGALGQETQYF. The chain couples TRBV11-2 to TRBJ2-5; D possibly corresponds to TRBD1 (5 bases). CDR1 is SGHAT and CDR2 is FQNNGV in the germline V gene. This CDR3 has 15 amino acids. The whole variable domain, filled in from reference TRBV11-2 and TRBJ2-5, reads EAGVAQSPRYKIIEKRQSVAFWCNPISGHATLYWYQQILGQGPKLLIQFQNNGVVDDSQLPKDRFSAERLKGVDSTLKIQPAKLEDSAVYLCASDVGALGQETQYFGPGTRLLVL.

The CDR3 protein is CASSLTGVGEQYF. DNA for the CDR3: TGTGCCAGCAGTTTAACAGGAGTTGGGGAGCAGTACTTC. V is TRBV27 and J is TRBJ2-7; D might be TRBD1 (5 bases). The germline V gene has CDR1 MNHEY and CDR2 SMNVEV (reference sequence). This CDR3 is built from 13 residues. V dropped 2 bases and J dropped 7 bases, with 12 bases sitting between them.

This rearrangement joins TRBV11-2 to TRBJ1-1, with a weak D call TRBD1 (6 bases). Trimming left V 1 base short and J 8 bases short, with 11 bases between. Germline values: CDR1 SGHAT, CDR2 FQNNGV. The CDR3 runs 13 residues. The CDR3 DNA sequence: TGTGCCAGCAGCTTAGTGAGGACAGCCGAAGCTTTCTTT. Its protein is CASSLVRTAEAFF.

The J gene is TRBJ2-3, the V gene TRBV6-1; 10 nucleotides align to TRBD1. In germline, CDR1 is MNHNS, CDR2 SASEGT. J was trimmed by 6 bases and V by 4 bases; bases with no gene match: 4. CDR3 length: 14 residues. For the CDR3, the DNA is TGTGCCAGCAGTGGAGGGACAGGGGCCGATACGCAGTATTTT. Encoded protein: CASSGGTGADTQYF.

This rearrangement joins TRBV11-2 to TRBJ2-1; the match to TRBD2 covers 13 bases. V shed 1 base, J shed 7 bases, and the junction held 4 bases outside the gene matches. From germline, CDR1 is SGHAT and CDR2 FQNNGV. The CDR3 runs to 16 residues. In DNA, the CDR3 is TGTGCCAGCAGCTTAGTACTAGCGGGAGGGCGGAATGAGCAGTTCTTC. Encoded protein: CASSLVLAGGRNEQFF.

J is TRBJ2-2 and V is TRBV5-6; D is possibly TRBD1 (5 bases). CDR1 SGHDT and CDR2 YYEEEE come from the germline V gene. The CDR3 spans 15 residues. Trimming left V 0 bases short and J 4 bases short, with 10 bases between. The DNA for the CDR3 is TGTGCCAGCAGCTTGGTAGGGGTGGGCACCGGGGAGCTGTTTTTT. Translation: CASSLVGVGTGELFF.

V gene TRBV7-2 combines with J gene TRBJ2-7; D is ambiguous. Between the trimmed V and J ends, which lost 1 base and 2 bases, there was a span of 12 bases. This CDR3 has 15 residues. Germline CDR1 SGHTA, CDR2 FQGNSA. CDR3 in amino acids: CASSLGFSPTYEQYF. The DNA of the CDR3 is TGTGCCAGCAGCTTAGGGTTTAGCCCAACCTACGAGCAGTACTTC.

V gene TRBV28 combines with J gene TRBJ1-2; D not resolved. CDR1 is MDHEN and CDR2 is SYDVKM in the germline V gene. V dropped 3 bases and J dropped 8 bases, with 13 bases sitting between them. The CDR3 extends over 13 amino acids. The DNA for the CDR3 is TGTGCCAGCAGTTTCAACTCCCCGGGAGGCTACACCTTC. As protein: CASSFNSPGGYTF.

The sample holds a few counts of this clone. This rearrangement joins TRBV6-5 to TRBJ2-2; a possible D gene is TRBD2 (6 bases). V dropped 2 bases and J dropped 5 bases, with 9 bases sitting between them. The CDR3 runs 14 residues. CDR1 MNHEY and CDR2 SVGAGI come from the germline V gene. CDR3 DNA sequence: TGTGCCAGCAGTTACGCCGGAGGGACCGGGGAGCTGTTTTTT. This gives the protein CASSYAGGTGELFF.

A few counts support this clone. The chain couples TRBV5-1 to TRBJ2-3; TRBD2 might be the D (6 bases). CDR1 is SGHRS, CDR2 YFSETQ, per germline. The CDR3 totals 14 residues. Trimming took off 4 bases at V and 0 bases at J, with 9 bases between the two ends. CDR3 DNA: TGCGCCAGCAGCCCGGGGGATAGCACAGATACGCAGTATTTT. Translated, it gives CASSPGDSTDTQYF.

The chain joins TRBV27 to TRBJ2-4, with TRBD2 matching 8 bases. V shed 0 bases and J 6 bases; nucleotides not matched to a gene: 13. Germline CDR1 is MNHEY and CDR2 is SMNVEV (reference sequence). The CDR3 runs to 18 residues. CDR3 in amino acids: CASSLSYGDYGRGNIQYF. The CDR3 DNA reads TGTGCCAGCAGTTTATCGTATGGGGACTACGGGAGGGGAAACATTCAGTACTTC.

The chain employs TRBV6-1 and TRBJ2-1; 8 nucleotides line up with TRBD2. V gave up 7 bases and J gave up 4 bases; unmatched junction bases: 9. Looked up from germline, CDR1 is MNHNS and CDR2 is SASEGT. The CDR3 is 15 amino acids. CDR3 coding DNA: TGTGCCAGCACCTCCGGGACTAGGAGTTACAATGAGCAGTTCTTC. This gives the protein CASTSGTRSYNEQFF.

The chain carries TRBV7-9 and TRBJ2-3, with a weak D call TRBD2 (5 bases). Germline loops: CDR1 SEHNR, CDR2 FQNEAQ (reference sequence). This CDR3 spans 14 amino acids. Trimming cost V 1 base and J 5 bases, with 10 bases left between them. CDR3 region: CASSLGAGGDTQYF. In DNA, the CDR3 is TGTGCCAGCAGCTTAGGGGCCGGAGGAGATACGCAGTATTTT.

The chain is built from TRBV28 and TRBJ2-7; 8 bases are a match to TRBD1. Germline loops: CDR1 MDHEN, CDR2 SYDVKM. The CDR3 contains 13 residues. J gave up 12 bases and V 4 bases, and 11 bases lay outside the gene matches. CDR3 protein: CASSSGTGTYGYF. CDR3 bases: TGTGCCAGCAGTTCCGGGACAGGAACCTACGGGTACTTC.

This clone was counted a single time. The rearrangement joins TRBV19 to TRBJ1-1; perhaps TRBD1 as D (5 bases). The CDR3 is 16 residues long. In germline, CDR1 is LNHDA, CDR2 SQIVND (reference sequence). The V end was cut by 4 bases, the J end by 5 bases, with 20 bases between. CDR3 in DNA: TGTGCCAGTAGTAGTATTAGGGGCTCTCTGGGGACTGAAGCTTTCTTT. It is translated as CASSSIRGSLGTEAFF.

The chain joins TRBV7-2 to TRBJ2-2; no definite D call. The V and J ends lost 5 bases and 2 bases respectively, with 12 bases between them. Germline V CDR1 and CDR2: SGHTA, FQGNSA. The CDR3 covers 15 residues. The CDR3 loop reads CASSPARRNTGELFF. Written as DNA, the CDR3 is TGTGCCAGCAGCCCGGCTCGGAGAAACACCGGGGAGCTGTTTTTT.

The chain combines TRBV27 with TRBJ2-2, with TRBD1 matching 7 bases. Germline assignment: CDR1 MNHEY and CDR2 SMNVEV (reference sequence). V lost 7 bases and J lost 5; bases outside the gene matches: 7. The CDR3 sequence is 14 residues long. The CDR3 sequence: CASTTTRGTGELFF. Written as DNA, the CDR3 is TGTGCCAGCACCACTACCAGGGGGACCGGGGAGCTGTTTTTT.

The J gene is TRBJ2-3, the V gene TRBV2, with 11 bases matching TRBD1. Germline CDR1 reads SNHLY; CDR2 reads FYNNEI. V dropped 6 bases and J dropped 4; count of bases not matched to a gene: 3. CDR3 size: 14 residues. CDR3 protein: CASSGDRGADTQYF. The DNA for the CDR3 is TGTGCCAGCAGCGGGGACAGGGGGGCAGATACGCAGTATTTT.

The CDR3 nucleotides read TGCAGCGTCCGGGGACTAAAAACAGATACGCAGTATTTT. This encodes CSVRGLKTDTQYF. The gene calls are TRBV29-1 and TRBJ2-3, with 7 bases matching TRBD2. In germline, CDR1 is SQVTM, CDR2 ANQGSEA. The CDR3 extends over 13 amino acids. The V and J ends lost 6 bases and 3 bases, in that order; junction bases with no gene match: 6.

CDR3 coding DNA: TGTGCCAGCAGCCCGACAGGGTCTGGAAACACCATATATTTT. Encoded protein: CASSPTGSGNTIYF. The chain carries TRBV7-9 and TRBJ1-3; 7 bases fit TRBD1. Germline V lookup: CDR1 SEHNR, CDR2 FQNEAQ (reference sequence). There are 14 residues in the CDR3. V shed 5 bases and J 1 base; nucleotides not matched to a gene: 2.

The chain recombines TRBV5-6 with TRBJ1-5; the D is unclear. The CDR3 length is 14 residues. Trimming took off 0 bases at V and 3 bases at J, with 7 bases between the two ends. Per the germline V gene, CDR1 is SGHDT and CDR2 is YYEEEE. The CDR3 DNA sequence: TGTGCCAGCAGCTTGGGAGCCCACAATCAGCCCCAGCATTTT. The encoded protein is CASSLGAHNQPQHF.

The chain is built from TRBV7-9 and TRBJ2-7; 8 bases map to TRBD2. V was clipped by 1 base and J by 6 bases; unmatched bases: 8. Germline V gives CDR1 SEHNR, CDR2 FQNEAQ (reference sequence). This CDR3 comprises 15 residues. CDR3 nucleotides: TGTGCCAGCAGCTTAGGAGCGGGAGAATTCTCCGAGCAGTACTTC. Its translation: CASSLGAGEFSEQYF.

V usage is TRBV15 and J usage is TRBJ2-7; TRBD1 aligns across 9 bases. The J segment lost 7 bases and the V segment lost 5 bases, leaving 9 bases of the junction unmatched. Germline CDR1 LNHNV, CDR2 YYDKDF (reference sequence). The CDR3 has 14 amino acids. The CDR3 protein is CATSSRQGVGEQYF. CDR3 coding DNA: TGTGCCACCAGCTCACGACAGGGGGTAGGGGAGCAGTACTTC.

J is TRBJ2-1 and V is TRBV25-1; 7 bases fit TRBD2. The length of the CDR3 is 12 residues. Germline V gene lookup returns CDR1 MGHDK and CDR2 SYGVNS. Unmatched junction bases numbered 6, after V lost 7 bases and J lost 9 bases. The CDR3 spells CASTRDYSEQFF. CDR3 nucleotide sequence: TGTGCCAGCACCCGGGACTATAGTGAGCAGTTCTTC.

This sequence joins TRBV2 and TRBJ2-4, with 10 positions matching TRBD1. The CDR3 extends over 15 amino acids. Germline V gene data show CDR1 as SNHLY and CDR2 as FYNNEI. V shed 6 bases and J 7 bases; nucleotides not matched to a gene: 9. The CDR3 loop is CASSTDRGHGNIQYF. CDR3 sequence (DNA): TGTGCCAGCAGCACCGACAGGGGGCATGGTAACATTCAGTACTTC.

The chain is built from TRBV9 and TRBJ1-2, with TRBD1 as a possible D gene (6 bases). V was cut by 5 bases and J by 4 bases, with 15 bases left in between. This CDR3 comprises 14 residues. Germline-derived CDR1 and CDR2 are SGDLS and YYNGEE. The CDR3 DNA reads as TGTGCCAGCAGTAGGGGGTCCCCTCCCTATGGCTACACCTTC. Translation: CASSRGSPPYGYTF.

This chain uses TRBV6-5 with TRBJ2-7; 9 bases line up with TRBD1. V lost 8 bases, J lost 7 bases, and 12 bases stayed unmatched. In germline, CDR1 is MNHEY, CDR2 SVGAGI. The CDR3 has 14 residues. The CDR3 here is CASGTGQGLREQYF. CDR3 DNA sequence: TGTGCCAGCGGGACGGGACAGGGCCTACGAGAGCAGTACTTC.

CDR3 in DNA: TGTGCCAGCAATAACAGGTACAATGAGCAGTTCTTC. It encodes CASNNRYNEQFF. J is TRBJ2-1 and V is TRBV6-6; tentatively, D is TRBD1 (5 bases). The CDR3 is 12 residues long. Germline lookup yields CDR1 MNHNY and CDR2 SVGAGI (reference sequence). Between the trimmed V and J ends, which lost 7 bases and 4 bases, there was a span of 8 bases.